The 10 T cell receptor beta chains below all came from one sample that was sequenced in a study of blood T cell repertoires in COVID-19. Here immunoSEQ multiplex PCR was the method, and the copy in TCRdb shows in-frame clones only, minus some. This sample has 110,000 or so clones, with about 84% found just once. Sequencing input: peripheral blood. Receptor source: a man aged 50-59 years with acute or convalescent COVID-19.

V usage is TRBV28 and J usage is TRBJ1-4; TRBD1 agrees at 9 bases. With V trimmed by 8 bases and J by 7 bases, 5 bases remained unmatched. CDR3 size: 13 residues. Germline values: CDR1 MDHEN, CDR2 SYDVKM. CDR3: CASQTGGGEKLFF. In nucleotides, the CDR3 is TGTGCCAGCCAGACAGGGGGAGGTGAAAAACTGTTTTTT. Full variable domain (missing parts from reference TRBV28 and TRBJ1-4): DVKVTQSSRYLVKRTGEKVFLECVQDMDHENMFWYRQDPGLGLRLIYFSYDVKMKEKGDIPEGYSVSREKKERFSLILESASTNQTSMYLCASQTGGGEKLFFGSGTQLSVL.

This chain joins TRBV9 and TRBJ2-1, with 9 nucleotides matching TRBD1. V lost 0 bases, J lost 3 bases, and 1 base stayed unmatched. The germline gives CDR1 SGDLS, CDR2 YYNGEE. This CDR3 is 15 amino acids long. The CDR3 sequence is CASSVGQGGYNEQFF. The CDR3 DNA reads as TGTGCCAGCAGCGTAGGACAGGGGGGCTACAATGAGCAGTTCTTC.

This chain uses TRBV19 with TRBJ2-7; D perhaps matches TRBD2 (6 bases). CDR3 length: 16 amino acids. Germline CDR1 and CDR2: LNHDA and SQIVND (reference sequence). The V end lost 6 bases, the J end lost 0 bases, and 18 bases lay between the germline ends. Written as DNA, the CDR3 is TGTGCCAGTAGCCACTCCGGGACTGGGAGCTCCTACGAGCAGTACTTC. This codes for CASSHSGTGSSYEQYF. The whole variable domain, filled in from reference TRBV19 and TRBJ2-7, reads DGGITQSPKYLFRKEGQNVTLSCEQNLNHDAMYWYRQDPGQGLRLIYYSQIVNDFQKGDIAEGYSVSREKKESFPLTVTSAQKNPTAFYLCASSHSGTGSSYEQYFGPGTRLTVT.

The table lists this clone with a few counts. The V gene is TRBV13, the J gene TRBJ1-2; tentatively, D is TRBD1 (5 bases). Germline V gives CDR1 PRHDT, CDR2 FYEKMQ (reference sequence). The CDR3 covers 14 residues. The V gene lost 5 bases and the J gene lost 6 bases, with 16 bases spanning the gap. The CDR3 DNA reads as TGTGCCAGCAGCACACCCCGGGGGATTGATGGCTACACCTTC. Translation gives CASSTPRGIDGYTF.

This clone appeared once. This chain connects TRBV28 to TRBJ1-5; TRBD1 might be the D (6 bases). CDR1 and CDR2 from the germline V gene are MDHEN and SYDVKM. V lost 5 bases and J lost 5, with 16 bases in between. The length of the CDR3 is 15 residues. This CDR3 is CASSTQDSDYQPQHF. CDR3 nucleotide sequence: TGTGCCAGCAGTACCCAGGACAGCGATTATCAGCCCCAGCATTTT.

Within the sample, this clone is medium-sized. The gene calls are TRBV15 and TRBJ1-2; maybe TRBD1 (5 bases). Germline V gene sequence: CDR1 LNHNV, CDR2 YYDKDF (reference sequence). This CDR3 has 15 residues. V was trimmed by 0 bases and J by 4 bases, leaving 12 bases between them. Here the CDR3 reads CATSREGQWGYGYTF. CDR3 in DNA: TGTGCCACCAGCAGAGAGGGGCAGTGGGGCTATGGCTACACCTTC. The variable domain in full, completed from reference TRBV15 and TRBJ1-2, reads DAMVIQNPRYQVTQFGKPVTLSCSQTLNHNVMYWYQQKSSQAPKLLFHYYDKDFNNEADTPDNFQSRRPNTSFCFLDIRSPGLGDTAMYLCATSREGQWGYGYTFGSGTRLTVV.

This chain connects TRBV7-9 to TRBJ1-2, with D possibly TRBD1 on 6 matching bases. V was cut by 4 bases and J by 5 bases, with 8 bases left in between. This CDR3 spans 12 amino acids. CDR1 is SEHNR and CDR2 is FQNEAQ in the germline V gene (reference sequence). The CDR3 DNA sequence: TGTGCCAGCAGCTCGACAGGTTATGGCTACACCTTC. Its protein product is CASSSTGYGYTF.

This chain connects TRBV2 to TRBJ1-5; TRBD1 might be the D (6 bases). V was clipped by 3 bases and J by 8 bases, with 11 bases between them. The CDR3 runs to 13 residues. In germline, CDR1 is SNHLY, CDR2 FYNNEI. Here the CDR3 reads CASSDFRGEPQHF. The CDR3 DNA sequence: TGTGCCAGCAGTGATTTCAGGGGAGAGCCCCAGCATTTT.

This chain links TRBV6-1 with TRBJ1-2; 7 bases fit TRBD1. CDR3 length: 14 residues. Losses at the gene ends were 2 bases for V and 6 bases for J; bases not matched to a gene: 6. Germline CDR1 MNHNS, CDR2 SASEGT. CDR3 sequence: CASSEPGTADGYTF. The CDR3 nucleotides are TGTGCCAGCAGTGAACCAGGGACAGCGGATGGCTACACCTTC.

This chain uses TRBV4-1 with TRBJ2-7; 8 bases match TRBD2. From germline, CDR1 is MGHRA and CDR2 YSYEKL. With 1 base clipped from V and 2 bases from J, the junction kept 7 bases outside the gene matches. The CDR3 totals 16 residues. CDR3 nucleotides: TGCGCCAGCAGCCAAGGGCCTCGGGGGGGTCCCTACGAGCAGTACTTC. Amino acids: CASSQGPRGGPYEQYF.